These 4 T cell receptor beta chains were all obtained from the same sample, sequenced in a study of cytomegalovirus exposure and HLA in healthy donors. PCR amplification relied on 60 Vbeta primers (plus 13 Jbeta primers). Method: immunoSEQ multiplex PCR; TCRdb's copy keeps in-frame clones and lacks some. The table includes around 130,000 clones, approximately 82% detected once. The sequencing sample was made of PBMCs. These receptors all stem from a man between 45 and 60 years old in good health and CMV-seronegative.

The chain recombines TRBV19 with TRBJ1-1, with D uncertain. The CDR3 consists of 13 residues. Germline V gives CDR1 LNHDA, CDR2 SQIVND (reference sequence). V lost 7 bases to trimming and J lost 3 bases, with 12 bases between them. The CDR3, as DNA: TGTGCCAGTATGCGCCTCCATGACACTGAAGCTTTCTTT. Protein: CASMRLHDTEAFF.

The V and J genes are TRBV9 and TRBJ1-5; D gene unclear. V lost 0 bases and J 6 bases, leaving 7 bases between the germline ends. Germline V gene data show CDR1 as SGDLS and CDR2 as YYNGEE. The CDR3 spans 13 residues. In nucleotides, the CDR3 is TGTGCCAGCAGCGTAGGTTTATCTCAGCCCCAGCATTTT. Protein: CASSVGLSQPQHF.

This clone has more than one count but fewer than ten. The CDR3 nucleotides are TGTGCCAGCAGTTCACAGGGGGGGAGCACTGAAGCTTTCTTT. It encodes CASSSQGGSTEAFF. The chain employs TRBV6-6 and TRBJ1-1, with TRBD1 matching over 8 bases. Germline V lookup: CDR1 MNHNY, CDR2 SVGAGI (reference sequence). Unmatched junction bases numbered 5, after V lost 4 bases and J lost 4 bases. The CDR3 runs to 14 residues.

The V call is TRBV5-4, the J call TRBJ2-7; the match to TRBD1 covers 9 bases. V lost 4 bases, J lost 2 bases, and 1 base stayed unmatched. The CDR3 runs 13 residues. CDR1 is SGHNT and CDR2 is YYREEE in the germline V gene (reference sequence). The CDR3 spells CASSRDRAYEQYF. CDR3 DNA sequence: TGTGCCAGCAGCCGGGACAGGGCCTACGAGCAGTACTTC.